The count of the clone carrying this T cell receptor beta chain is one. Other DNA sequences from this sample encode an identical CDR3 as well. Methods used by the authors: Nucleated cell counts were estimated from reference gene primer amplification. The repertoire was sequenced with immunoSEQ multiplex PCR; TCRdb's copy has only in-frame clones and lacks some. V, J and clone size reflect that table, while D and trimming were determined from the DNA. This sample has 380,000 or so clones, with approximately 77% found just once. The sample comes from a study of blood T cell repertoires in COVID-19. Study-wide background: The analysed material was cDNA or gDNA that came from T cells, B-cell-depleted T cells, or PBMCs.

The CDR3 covers 14 residues. Germline V gene sequence: CDR1 KGHSH, CDR2 LQKENI. Losses at the gene ends were 6 bases for V and 5 bases for J; bases not matched to a gene: 3. This receptor was identified in a human donor with acute or convalescent COVID-19. The donor label of this sample is uncertain. The chain combines TRBV18 with TRBJ2-1; 11 positions agree with TRBD2. Source material: peripheral blood. The CDR3 DNA reads TGTGCCAGCTCTCCGGGACTAGCGGACAATGAGCAGTTCTTC. Encoded protein: CASSPGLADNEQFF.